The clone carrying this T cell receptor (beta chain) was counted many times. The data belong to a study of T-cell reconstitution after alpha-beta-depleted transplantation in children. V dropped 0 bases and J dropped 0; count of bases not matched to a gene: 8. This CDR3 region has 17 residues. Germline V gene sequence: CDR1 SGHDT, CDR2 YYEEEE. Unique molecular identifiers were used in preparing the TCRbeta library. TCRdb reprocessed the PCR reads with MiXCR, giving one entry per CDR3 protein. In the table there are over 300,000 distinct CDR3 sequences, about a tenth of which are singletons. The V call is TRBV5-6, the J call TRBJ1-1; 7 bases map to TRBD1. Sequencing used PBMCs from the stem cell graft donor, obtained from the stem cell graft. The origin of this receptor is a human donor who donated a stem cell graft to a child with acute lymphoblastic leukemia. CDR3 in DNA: TGTGCCAGCAGCTTGGTAGTGACAGGGTATGTGAACACTGAAGCTTTCTTT. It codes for CASSLVVTGYVNTEAFF.